This T cell receptor (beta chain) was documented in a study of post-analysis software for immune sequencing data. Unique molecular identifiers were present in the TCR beta cDNA libraries. TCRdb reprocessed the PCR reads via MiXCR and lists one record per CDR3 protein. This table holds 750,000 to 900,000 distinct CDR3 sequences, 40% to 55% found once. Per the germline V gene, CDR1 is SGHTA and CDR2 is FQGNSA. V was clipped by 5 bases and J by 7 bases; unmatched bases: 15. The CDR3 sequence is 16 residues long. In regard to this clonotype: The antigen is unknown.

Regarding the study as a whole: TRBV5-6, TRBV5-1 and TRBV20-1 were among 4 or 5 TRBV segments more frequent in patients than controls. Co-batched samples clustered tightly together by F measure. Controls' normalized Chao1 diversity significantly exceeded that of multiple sclerosis patients.

The sample consisted of blood. The sequence came from a girl aged 5-17 years with multiple sclerosis. The chain has TRBV7-2 and TRBJ1-2, with 8 bases lining up with TRBD1. The CDR3, as DNA: TGTGCCAGCAGCCTCTCCGGGACAGGAGGAAATAGTGGCTACACCTTC. It encodes CASSLSGTGGNSGYTF.